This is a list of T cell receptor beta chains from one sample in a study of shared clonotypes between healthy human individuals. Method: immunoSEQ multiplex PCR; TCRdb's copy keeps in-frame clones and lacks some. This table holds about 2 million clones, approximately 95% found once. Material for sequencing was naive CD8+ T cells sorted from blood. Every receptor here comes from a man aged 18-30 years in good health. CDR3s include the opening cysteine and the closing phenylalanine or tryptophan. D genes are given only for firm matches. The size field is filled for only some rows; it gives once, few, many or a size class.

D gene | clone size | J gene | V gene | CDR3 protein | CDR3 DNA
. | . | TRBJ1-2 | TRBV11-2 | CASSLGSPDYGYTF | TGTGCCAGCAGCTTAGGTTCGCCAGACTATGGCTACACCTTC
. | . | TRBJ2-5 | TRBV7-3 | CASSLTVRETQYF | TGTGCCAGCAGCTTAACGGTCCGAGAGACCCAGTACTTC
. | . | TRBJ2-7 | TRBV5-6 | CASSQGNRYEQYF | TGTGCCAGCAGCCAGGGGAACCGTTACGAGCAGTACTTC
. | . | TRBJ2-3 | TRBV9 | CASSVEWGFTDTQYF | TGTGCCAGCAGCGTAGAGTGGGGGTTCACAGATACGCAGTATTTT
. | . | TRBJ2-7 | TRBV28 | CASSRGVEGSNF | TGTGCCAGCAGTCGGGGAGTAGAAGGTTCGAACTTC
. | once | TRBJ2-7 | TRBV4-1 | CASSQGIAYEQYF | TGCGCCAGCAGCCAAGGGATAGCCTACGAGCAGTACTTC
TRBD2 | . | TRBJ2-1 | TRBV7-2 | CASSLPIGGSSYNEQFF | TGTGCCAGCAGCCTCCCCATTGGCGGGAGCTCCTACAATGAGCAGTTCTTC
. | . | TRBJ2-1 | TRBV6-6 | CASSKDSSSYNEQFF | TGTGCCAGCAGTAAGGACTCAAGCTCCTACAATGAGCAGTTCTTC
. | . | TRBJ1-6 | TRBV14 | CASSPHSGGRSNSPLHF | TGTGCCAGCAGCCCACACTCGGGGGGCCGTAGTAATTCACCCCTCCACTTT
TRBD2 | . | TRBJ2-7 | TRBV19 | CASSVMGGSTYEQYF | TGTGCCAGTAGTGTGATGGGGGGGTCCACCTACGAGCAGTACTTC
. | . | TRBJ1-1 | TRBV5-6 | CASSLDANREAFF | TGTGCCAGCAGCTTGGACGCGAACAGGGAAGCTTTCTTT
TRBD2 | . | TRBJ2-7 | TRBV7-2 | CASSLETSGTLSYEQYF | TGTGCCAGCAGCTTAGAAACTAGCGGGACCCTTTCCTACGAGCAGTACTTC
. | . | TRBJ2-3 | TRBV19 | CASSVRWQGDSGWTDTQYF | TGTGCCAGTAGCGTGAGGTGGCAGGGAGATTCCGGTTGGACAGATACGCAGTATTTT
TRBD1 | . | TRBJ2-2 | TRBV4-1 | CASSQEPGGEDTGELFF | TGCGCCAGCAGCCAAGAGCCAGGGGGCGAGGATACCGGGGAGCTGTTTTTT
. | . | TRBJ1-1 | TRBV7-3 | CASSPGPLMNTEAFF | TGTGCCAGCAGCCCGGGACCCCTAATGAACACTGAAGCTTTCTTT
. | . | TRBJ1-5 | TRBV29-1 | CSVEIAGNQPQHF | TGCAGCGTTGAAATAGCCGGAAATCAGCCCCAGCATTTT
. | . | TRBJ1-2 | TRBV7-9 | CASSPQTADGYTF | TGTGCCAGCAGCCCTCAGACAGCGGATGGCTACACCTTC
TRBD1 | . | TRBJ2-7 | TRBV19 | CASSPDRESSYEQYF | TGTGCCAGTAGTCCAGACAGGGAAAGCTCCTACGAGCAGTACTTC
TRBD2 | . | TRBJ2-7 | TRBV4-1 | CASSQITSGAYEQYF | TGCGCCAGCAGCCAAATTACTAGCGGAGCATACGAGCAGTACTTC
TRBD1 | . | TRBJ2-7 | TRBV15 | CATSFWGTGTSYEQYF | TGTGCCACCAGCTTTTGGGGGACAGGGACTTCCTACGAGCAGTACTTC
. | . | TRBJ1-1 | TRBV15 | CATLGLTEAFF | TGTGCCACCCTTGGCTTAACTGAAGCTTTCTTT
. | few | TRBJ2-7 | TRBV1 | CTSSQQTSGASSYEQYF | TGCACCAGCAGCCAGCAAACTAGCGGGGCTAGCTCCTACGAGCAGTACTTC
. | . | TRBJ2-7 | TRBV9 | CASSFSWSPNEQYF | TGTGCCAGCAGCTTTAGTTGGAGTCCCAACGAGCAGTACTTC
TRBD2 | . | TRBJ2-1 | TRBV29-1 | CSVEAPGLALYNEQFF | TGCAGCGTTGAGGCCCCGGGACTAGCGTTGTACAATGAGCAGTTCTTC
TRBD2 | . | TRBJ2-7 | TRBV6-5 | CASRLAGVGEQYF | TGTGCCAGCAGACTAGCGGGAGTAGGGGAGCAGTACTTC
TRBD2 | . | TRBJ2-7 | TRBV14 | CASSQGSGSIYEQYF | TGTGCCAGCAGCCAAGGGAGCGGGAGTATATACGAGCAGTACTTC
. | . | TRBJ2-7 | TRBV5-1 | CASSLGPGAYEQYF | TGCGCCAGCAGCTTGGGTCCAGGGGCCTACGAGCAGTACTTC
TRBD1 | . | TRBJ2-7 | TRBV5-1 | CASRLGQGNYEQYF | TGCGCCAGCAGGCTGGGACAGGGGAACTACGAGCAGTACTTC
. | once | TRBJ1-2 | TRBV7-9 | CASSRYGYTF | TGTGCCAGCAGCCGCTATGGCTACACCTTC
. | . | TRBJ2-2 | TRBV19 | CASSIRIPNTGELFF | TGTGCCAGTAGTATCAGAATTCCGAACACCGGGGAGCTGTTTTTT
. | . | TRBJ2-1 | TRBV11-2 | CASSLPGNEQFF | TGTGCCAGCAGCTTACCCGGGAATGAGCAGTTCTTC
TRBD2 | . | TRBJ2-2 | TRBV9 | CASSANEWGGEAAGELFF | TGTGCCAGCAGCGCCAACGAGTGGGGAGGGGAAGCCGCCGGGGAGCTGTTTTTT
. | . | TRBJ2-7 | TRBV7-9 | CASAEQSSYEQYF | TGTGCCAGCGCTGAACAATCCTCCTACGAGCAGTACTTC
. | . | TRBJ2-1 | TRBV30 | CAWSVGVGYNEQFF | TGTGCCTGGAGTGTAGGGGTGGGGTACAATGAGCAGTTCTTC
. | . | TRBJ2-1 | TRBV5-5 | CASTLSYEQFF | TGTGCCAGCACCCTGAGCTATGAGCAGTTCTTC
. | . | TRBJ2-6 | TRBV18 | CASSPGSQFLSGANVLTF | TGTGCCAGCTCACCGGGGTCCCAATTCCTCTCTGGGGCCAACGTCCTGACTTTC
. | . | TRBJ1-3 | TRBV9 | CASSVGGGLGNTIYF | TGTGCCAGCAGCGTAGGAGGCGGTTTGGGAAACACCATATATTTT
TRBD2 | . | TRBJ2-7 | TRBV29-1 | CSVPGLGPEQYF | TGCAGCGTACCGGGACTAGGTCCCGAGCAGTACTTC
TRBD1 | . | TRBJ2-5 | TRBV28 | CASSQQGAGETQYF | TGTGCCAGCAGCCAACAGGGGGCGGGGGAGACCCAGTACTTC
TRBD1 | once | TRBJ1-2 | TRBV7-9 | CASSPLTGALDGYTF | TGTGCCAGCAGCCCTCTGACAGGGGCTTTGGACGGCTACACCTTC
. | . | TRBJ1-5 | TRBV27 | CASSLSAGDLSNQPQHF | TGTGCCAGCAGTTTATCGGCAGGGGACCTTAGCAATCAGCCCCAGCATTTT
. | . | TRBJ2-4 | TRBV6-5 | CASSYSLGPKNIQYF | TGTGCCAGCAGTTACTCCCTCGGTCCCAAAAACATTCAGTACTTC
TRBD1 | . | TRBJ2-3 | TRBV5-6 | CASRQGTGSYTDTQYF | TGTGCCAGCAGGCAAGGGACAGGGAGCTACACAGATACGCAGTATTTT
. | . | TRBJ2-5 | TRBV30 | CAWSKNPGETQYF | TGTGCCTGGAGTAAAAACCCTGGAGAGACCCAGTACTTC
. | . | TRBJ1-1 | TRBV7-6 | CASSLAPDGGAYTEAFF | TGTGCCAGCAGCTTAGCCCCGGACGGGGGGGCATACACTGAAGCTTTCTTT
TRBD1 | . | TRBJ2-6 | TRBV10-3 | CAISDFGDSRFEANVLTF | TGTGCCATCAGTGATTTTGGGGACAGTCGCTTTGAAGCCAACGTCCTGACTTTC
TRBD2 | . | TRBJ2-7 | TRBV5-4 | CASSFSGRASEQYF | TGTGCCAGCAGCTTCAGCGGGAGGGCTAGCGAGCAGTACTTC
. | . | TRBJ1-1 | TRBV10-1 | CASSPDRPNTEAFF | TGCGCCAGCAGCCCAGACAGACCGAACACTGAAGCTTTCTTT
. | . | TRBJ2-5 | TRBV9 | CASSVEGAGETQYF | TGTGCCAGCAGCGTAGAAGGTGCCGGAGAGACCCAGTACTTC
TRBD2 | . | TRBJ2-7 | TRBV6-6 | CASSETSGGPEQYF | TGTGCCAGCAGTGAGACTAGCGGGGGACCCGAGCAGTACTTC
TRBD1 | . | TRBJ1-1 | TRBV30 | CAWKGGGEAFF | TGTGCCTGGAAAGGGGGCGGAGAAGCTTTCTTT
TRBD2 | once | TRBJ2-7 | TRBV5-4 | CASSLRGTTYEQYF | TGTGCCAGCAGCTTGCGGGGGACTACCTACGAGCAGTACTTC
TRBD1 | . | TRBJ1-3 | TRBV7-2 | CASSHGTASGNTIYF | TGTGCCAGCAGTCATGGGACAGCCTCTGGAAACACCATATATTTT
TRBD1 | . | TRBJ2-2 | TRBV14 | CASSQVQGAGELFF | TGTGCCAGCAGCCAAGTTCAGGGGGCCGGGGAGCTGTTTTTT
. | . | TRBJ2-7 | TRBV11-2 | CASSLDGPYEQYF | TGTGCCAGCAGCTTAGATGGCCCCTACGAGCAGTACTTC
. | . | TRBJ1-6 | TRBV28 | CASSEGFYNSPLHF | TGTGCCAGCAGCGAAGGGTTCTATAATTCACCCCTCCACTTT
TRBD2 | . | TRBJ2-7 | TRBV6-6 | CASSYTLGRDEQYF | TGTGCCAGCAGTTACACCCTAGGGAGGGACGAGCAGTACTTC
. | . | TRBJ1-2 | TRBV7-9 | CASSWGTGGYGYTF | TGTGCCAGCAGCTGGGGAACCGGGGGCTATGGCTACACCTTC